The present TCR beta chain was sequenced within a study of blood T cell repertoires in COVID-19. Study summary: Samples taken during acute and convalescent COVID-19 were collected in the United States, Italy and Spain.

TCRdb's table, derived via immunoSEQ multiplex PCR, lists solely in-frame clones and lacks some. The table has about 120,000 clones, more than 60% seen once. This CDR3 comprises 16 residues. Trimming at V came to 2 bases and at J to 4 bases, leaving 10 bases not matched to a gene. Germline V gene sequence: CDR1 SGHRS, CDR2 YFSETQ. This sequence joins TRBV5-1 and TRBJ2-3, with 7 bases identical to TRBD1. The sequencing input was peripheral blood. This receptor was obtained from a woman aged 70 to 79 with acute or convalescent COVID-19. CDR3 in amino acids: CASSFGDRGRADTQYF. CDR3 DNA: TGCGCCAGCAGCTTCGGGGACAGAGGTCGCGCAGATACGCAGTATTTT.